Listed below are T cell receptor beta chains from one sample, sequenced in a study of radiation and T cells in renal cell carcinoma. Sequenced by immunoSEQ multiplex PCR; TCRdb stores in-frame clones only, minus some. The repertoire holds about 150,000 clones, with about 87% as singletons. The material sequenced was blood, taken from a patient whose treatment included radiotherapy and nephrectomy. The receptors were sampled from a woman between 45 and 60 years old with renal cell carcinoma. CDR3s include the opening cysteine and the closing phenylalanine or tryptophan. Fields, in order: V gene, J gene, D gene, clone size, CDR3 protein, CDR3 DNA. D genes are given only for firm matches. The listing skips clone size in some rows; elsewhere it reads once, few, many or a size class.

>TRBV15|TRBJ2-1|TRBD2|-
CATSSRYTSGGAIDEQFF
TGTGCCACCAGCAGCCGTTACACTAGCGGGGGGGCCATCGATGAGCAGTTCTTC
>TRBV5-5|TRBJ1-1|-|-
CASSPWTAMNTEAFF
TGTGCCAGCAGCCCGTGGACAGCCATGAACACTGAAGCTTTCTTT
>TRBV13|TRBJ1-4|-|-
CASRPVGRTNEKLFF
TGTGCCAGCCGTCCTGTGGGGAGAACTAATGAAAAACTGTTTTTT
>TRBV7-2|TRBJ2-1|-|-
CASSSPIYNEQFF
TGTGCCAGCAGCTCTCCCATTTACAATGAGCAGTTCTTC
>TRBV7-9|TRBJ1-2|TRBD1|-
CASSSGQGLGYGYTF
TGTGCCAGCAGCAGTGGACAGGGTTTGGGGTATGGCTACACCTTC
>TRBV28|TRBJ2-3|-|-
CASRLGATDTQYF
TGTGCCAGCAGATTGGGGGCGACAGATACGCAGTATTTT
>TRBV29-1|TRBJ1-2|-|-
CSVPPNGQSPLYGYTF
TGCAGCGTGCCACCGAATGGACAGTCGCCTCTCTATGGCTACACCTTC
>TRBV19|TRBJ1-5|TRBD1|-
CASSIIGGQGIAGQPQHF
TGTGCCAGTAGTATCATCGGGGGACAGGGGATAGCAGGTCAGCCCCAGCATTTT
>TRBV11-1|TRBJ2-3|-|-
CASSTSTDTQYF
TGTGCCAGCAGCACTAGCACAGATACGCAGTATTTT
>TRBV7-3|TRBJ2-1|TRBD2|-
CASSQASGTYNEQFF
TGTGCCAGCAGCCAAGCTAGCGGAACCTACAATGAGCAGTTCTTC
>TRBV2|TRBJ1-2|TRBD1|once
CASSSQGARGYTF
TGTGCCAGCAGCTCACAGGGGGCGCGTGGCTACACCTTC
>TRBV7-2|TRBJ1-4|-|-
CASRPQPGEKLFF
TGTGCCAGCAGACCACAGCCTGGGGAAAAACTGTTTTTT
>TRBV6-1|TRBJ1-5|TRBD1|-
CASSEAGTGGAQPQHF
TGTGCCAGCAGTGAAGCCGGGACAGGGGGCGCCCAGCCCCAGCATTTT
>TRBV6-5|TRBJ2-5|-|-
CASSYSGHGETQYF
TGTGCCAGCAGTTACTCGGGACATGGAGAGACCCAGTACTTC
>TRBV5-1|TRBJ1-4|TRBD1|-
CASSIQGAGEKLFF
TGCGCCAGCAGCATACAGGGGGCAGGTGAAAAACTGTTTTTT
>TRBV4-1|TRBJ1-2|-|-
CASSQEGFNYGYTF
TGCGCCAGCAGCCAAGAAGGATTTAACTATGGCTACACCTTC
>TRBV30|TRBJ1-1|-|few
CAWNGGSTEAFF
TGTGCCTGGAATGGGGGATCCACTGAAGCTTTCTTT
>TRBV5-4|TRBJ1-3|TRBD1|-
CASSRQTGGTGNTIYF
TGTGCCAGCAGCCGACAGACAGGGGGCACTGGAAACACCATATATTTT
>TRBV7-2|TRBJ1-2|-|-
CASSLGSGRYNYGYTF
TGTGCCAGCAGCTTGGGATCTGGACGGTATAACTATGGCTACACCTTC
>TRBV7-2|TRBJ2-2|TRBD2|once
CASSLNLAGGTSTGELFF
TGTGCCAGCAGCTTAAACTTAGCGGGGGGAACAAGTACCGGGGAGCTGTTTTTT
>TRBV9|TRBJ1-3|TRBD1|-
CASSADLQGPGNTIYF
TGTGCCAGCAGCGCAGACCTACAGGGGCCTGGAAACACCATATATTTT
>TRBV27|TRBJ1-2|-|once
CASSPEGTLPLYGYTF
TGTGCCAGCAGTCCTGAGGGGACGCTACCCCTCTATGGCTACACCTTC
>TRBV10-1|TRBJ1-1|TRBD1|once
CASSLDRVGTEAFF
TGCGCCAGCAGTCTGGACAGGGTGGGGACTGAAGCTTTCTTT
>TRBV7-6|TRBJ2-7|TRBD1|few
CASSTWTGLDEQYF
TGTGCCAGCAGCACTTGGACAGGGCTCGACGAGCAGTACTTC
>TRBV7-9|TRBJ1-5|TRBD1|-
CASSPDRYNQPQHF
TGTGCCAGCAGCCCGGACAGGTACAATCAGCCCCAGCATTTT
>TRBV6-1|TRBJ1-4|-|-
CASSTNEKLFF
TGTGCCAGCAGTACTAATGAAAAACTGTTTTTT
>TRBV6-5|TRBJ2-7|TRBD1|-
CASSRTGGVNEQYF
TGTGCCAGCAGCCGGACAGGGGGGGTCAACGAGCAGTACTTC
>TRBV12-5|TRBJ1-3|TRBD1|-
CASGPSNRGSSGNTIYF
TGTGCTAGTGGTCCATCGAACAGGGGGAGCTCTGGAAACACCATATATTTT
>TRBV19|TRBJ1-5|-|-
CATSPGGRNQPQHF
TGTGCCACCTCCCCCGGCGGCCGCAATCAGCCCCAGCATTTT
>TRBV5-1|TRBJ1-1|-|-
CASSLGGEDTEAFF
TGCGCCAGCAGCTTGGGCGGAGAGGACACTGAAGCTTTCTTT
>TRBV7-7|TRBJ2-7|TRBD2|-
CASSFPGLAVYEQYF
TGTGCTAGCAGCTTCCCGGGACTAGCGGTCTACGAGCAGTACTTC
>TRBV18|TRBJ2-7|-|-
CASSPGGLGRSSYEQYF
TGTGCCAGCTCACCAGGGGGTTTGGGACGGAGCTCCTACGAGCAGTACTTC
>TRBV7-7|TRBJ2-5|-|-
CASSLGNQETQYF
TGTGCTAGCAGCTTAGGGAATCAAGAGACCCAGTACTTC
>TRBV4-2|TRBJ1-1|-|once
CASSQGTTNTEAFF
TGTGCCAGCAGCCAGGGTACCACGAACACTGAAGCTTTCTTT
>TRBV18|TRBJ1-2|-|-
CASSGSRGEGGGYTF
TGTGCCAGCTCCGGGTCACGGGGAGAAGGTGGTGGCTACACCTTC
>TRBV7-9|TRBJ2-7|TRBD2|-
CASSLTSGYEQYF
TGTGCCAGCAGTTTGACTAGCGGGTACGAGCAGTACTTC
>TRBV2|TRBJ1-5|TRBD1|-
CASSTDRGRLPQHF
TGTGCCAGCAGTACGGACAGGGGAAGATTGCCCCAGCATTTT
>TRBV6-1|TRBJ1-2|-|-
CASSDQGERYGYTF
TGTGCCAGCAGTGATCAAGGGGAACGCTATGGCTACACCTTC
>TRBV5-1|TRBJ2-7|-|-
CASSLNPSSYEQYF
TGCGCCAGCAGCTTGAATCCGAGCTCCTACGAGCAGTACTTC
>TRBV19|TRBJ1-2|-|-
CASSIGAANYGYTF
TGTGCCAGTAGTATCGGCGCAGCAAACTATGGCTACACCTTC
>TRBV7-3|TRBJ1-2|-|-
CASSAPGVRANGYTF
TGTGCCAGCAGCGCCCCCGGTGTGAGGGCGAATGGCTACACCTTC
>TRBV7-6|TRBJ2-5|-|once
CASSLVGGETQYF
TGTGCCAGCAGCTTAGTGGGGGGCGAGACCCAGTACTTC
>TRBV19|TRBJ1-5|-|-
CAGSPRQNQPQHF
TGTGCCGGCTCCCCCCGACAGAATCAGCCCCAGCATTTT
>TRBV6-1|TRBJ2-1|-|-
CASSEADKNEQFF
TGTGCCAGCAGTGAAGCGGACAAGAATGAGCAGTTCTTC
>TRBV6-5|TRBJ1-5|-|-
CASSYKMNQPQHF
TGTGCCAGCAGTTACAAAATGAATCAGCCCCAGCATTTT
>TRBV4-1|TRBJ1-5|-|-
CASSPQMGDQPQHF
TGCGCCAGCAGCCCACAGATGGGGGACCAGCCCCAGCATTTT
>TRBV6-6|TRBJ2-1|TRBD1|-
CASSATWDSSYNEQFF
TGTGCCAGCAGTGCCACTTGGGACAGCTCCTACAATGAGCAGTTCTTC
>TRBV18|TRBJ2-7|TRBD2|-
CASSPYTSGGDKYF
TGTGCCAGCTCACCATATACTAGCGGGGGAGACAAGTACTTC
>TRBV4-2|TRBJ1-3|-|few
CASSQGGGNTIYF
TGTGCCAGCAGCCAAGGGGGGGGAAACACCATATATTTT
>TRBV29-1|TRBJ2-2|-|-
CSVERGRNTGELFF
TGCAGCGTTGAACGGGGGAGGAACACCGGGGAGCTGTTTTTT
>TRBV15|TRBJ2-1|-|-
CATSRATDTYSYNEQFF
TGTGCCACCAGCAGAGCGACAGATACCTACTCCTACAATGAGCAGTTCTTC
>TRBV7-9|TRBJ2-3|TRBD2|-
CASSFSLGGAIPSTDTQYF
TGTGCCAGCAGCTTCTCTCTCGGGGGGGCGATCCCTAGCACAGATACGCAGTATTTT
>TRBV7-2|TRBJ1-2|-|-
CASSSARSGTEYGYTF
TGTGCCAGCAGCTCTGCTAGATCCGGGACGGAATATGGCTACACCTTC
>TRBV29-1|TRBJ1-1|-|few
CSVAGQRIEAFF
TGCAGCGTTGCTGGACAGAGGATAGAAGCTTTCTTT
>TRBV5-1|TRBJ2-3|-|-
CASSLTGTTTDTQYF
TGCGCCAGCAGCTTGACAGGGACTACCACAGATACGCAGTATTTT
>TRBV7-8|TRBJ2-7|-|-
CASSSFLDLYEQYF
TGTGCCAGCAGCTCCTTTCTCGACCTCTACGAGCAGTACTTC